These T cell receptor beta chains were read from a single sample in a study of T cell responses to AZD1222 COVID-19 vaccine. Method: immunoSEQ multiplex PCR; TCRdb's copy keeps in-frame clones and lacks some. The sample carries more than 110,000 clones, 80% to 90% recorded once. The input for sequencing was peripheral blood, taken on day 0 of AZD1222 vaccination. These receptors were collected from an adult in good health. Both conserved end residues are part of each CDR3. The order of the fields is clone size, D gene, V gene, J gene, CDR3 DNA, CDR3 protein. The D gene is left open where the match is weak. Clone size is given for some rows only: seen once, a few or many times, or a class if the clone is expanded.

abundance: once
d_gene: NA
v_gene: TRBV10-3
j_gene: TRBJ2-5
CDR3nt: TGTGCCATCAGTGAGTCAGACCAAGAGACCCAGTACTTC
CDR3aa: CAISESDQETQYF

abundance: NA
d_gene: NA
v_gene: TRBV27
j_gene: TRBJ2-5
CDR3nt: TGTGCCAGCAGTAGTACCTCTGAACGTTGGGAGACCCAGTACTTC
CDR3aa: CASSSTSERWETQYF

abundance: NA
d_gene: NA
v_gene: TRBV29-1
j_gene: TRBJ2-2
CDR3nt: TGCAGCGTTGAGACTAGTCCCACCGGGGAGCTGTTTTTT
CDR3aa: CSVETSPTGELFF

abundance: NA
d_gene: TRBD2
v_gene: TRBV10-3
j_gene: TRBJ2-1
CDR3nt: TGTGCCATCAGTGACCACGCCGCGGGAGGATACAATGAGCAGTTCTTC
CDR3aa: CAISDHAAGGYNEQFF

abundance: NA
d_gene: NA
v_gene: TRBV11-3
j_gene: TRBJ1-2
CDR3nt: TGTGCCAGCAGCTTAGGACGGCAGGGTGGAGGCTACACCTTC
CDR3aa: CASSLGRQGGGYTF

abundance: few
d_gene: NA
v_gene: TRBV5-4
j_gene: TRBJ1-1
CDR3nt: TGTGCCAGCAGCTTGGGTCTGGGTCCTGGAGCTTTCTTT
CDR3aa: CASSLGLGPGAFF

abundance: NA
d_gene: TRBD1
v_gene: TRBV19
j_gene: TRBJ1-2
CDR3nt: TGTGCCAGTAGTAGAGGGGGCCTCTATGGCTACACCTTC
CDR3aa: CASSRGGLYGYTF

abundance: NA
d_gene: TRBD1
v_gene: TRBV11-3
j_gene: TRBJ1-1
CDR3nt: TGTGCCAGCAGCTTAAGGACAGGCGAATTTAACACTGAAGCTTTCTTT
CDR3aa: CASSLRTGEFNTEAFF

abundance: NA
d_gene: NA
v_gene: TRBV19
j_gene: TRBJ1-2
CDR3nt: TGTGCCAGTAGTGGACCGCGGAGAGGCTACACCTTC
CDR3aa: CASSGPRRGYTF

abundance: NA
d_gene: NA
v_gene: TRBV7-9
j_gene: TRBJ2-2
CDR3nt: TGTGCCAGCAGCTTAGCGGGGCAGGCCCCCACCGGGGAGCTGTTTTTT
CDR3aa: CASSLAGQAPTGELFF

abundance: NA
d_gene: NA
v_gene: TRBV29-1
j_gene: TRBJ1-2
CDR3nt: TGCAGCGTTGGCACAAGGGGTACTCCGCCTAACTATGGCTACACCTTC
CDR3aa: CSVGTRGTPPNYGYTF

abundance: once
d_gene: NA
v_gene: TRBV20-1
j_gene: TRBJ2-5
CDR3nt: TGCAGTGCTAGTGGGACGTCCCAATGGGAGACCCAGTACTTC
CDR3aa: CSASGTSQWETQYF

abundance: NA
d_gene: NA
v_gene: TRBV18
j_gene: TRBJ2-1
CDR3nt: TGTGCCAGCTCACCCGCCCGGGCCTGGCAGTTCTTC
CDR3aa: CASSPARAWQFF

abundance: NA
d_gene: NA
v_gene: TRBV6-6
j_gene: TRBJ1-1
CDR3nt: TGTGCCAGCAGACCACAGGGGAACACTGAAGCTTTCTTT
CDR3aa: CASRPQGNTEAFF

abundance: NA
d_gene: NA
v_gene: TRBV9
j_gene: TRBJ1-1
CDR3nt: TGTGCCAGCAGCGTGGGAGACAGGCTCACTGAAGCTTTCTTT
CDR3aa: CASSVGDRLTEAFF

abundance: NA
d_gene: NA
v_gene: TRBV11-3
j_gene: TRBJ2-7
CDR3nt: TGTGCCAGCAGCTTAGTTTCTAGCTCGGTCGAGCAGTACTTC
CDR3aa: CASSLVSSSVEQYF

abundance: NA
d_gene: NA
v_gene: TRBV19
j_gene: TRBJ2-3
CDR3nt: TGTGCCAGTATGCTGAGCGGCGGGCTCGGTACAACGCAGTATTTT
CDR3aa: CASMLSGGLGTTQYF

abundance: NA
d_gene: NA
v_gene: TRBV29-1
j_gene: TRBJ1-2
CDR3nt: TGCAGCGTTGAAGACAGGGAGGGCTACACCTTC
CDR3aa: CSVEDREGYTF

abundance: NA
d_gene: NA
v_gene: TRBV30
j_gene: TRBJ1-1
CDR3nt: TGTGCCTGGACCGGAGGGTACGCTGAAGCTTTCTTT
CDR3aa: CAWTGGYAEAFF

abundance: once
d_gene: NA
v_gene: TRBV28
j_gene: TRBJ1-1
CDR3nt: TGTGCCAGCGACAGTCCGAACACTGAAGCTTTCTTT
CDR3aa: CASDSPNTEAFF

abundance: NA
d_gene: TRBD1
v_gene: TRBV5-4
j_gene: TRBJ2-1
CDR3nt: TGTGCCAGCAGCTTGAAGACCCGGACAGGGGAATCGTCGATCTTC
CDR3aa: CASSLKTRTGESSIF

abundance: NA
d_gene: TRBD1
v_gene: TRBV10-3
j_gene: TRBJ1-2
CDR3nt: TGTGCCATCAGTAATACAGGGGGGAACTATGGCTACACCTTC
CDR3aa: CAISNTGGNYGYTF

abundance: NA
d_gene: TRBD1
v_gene: TRBV19
j_gene: TRBJ1-1
CDR3nt: TGTGCCAGTAGTATTAACAGGGGTCTAGACACTGAAGCTTTCTTT
CDR3aa: CASSINRGLDTEAFF

abundance: NA
d_gene: NA
v_gene: TRBV2
j_gene: TRBJ2-7
CDR3nt: TGTGCCAGCAGTAGACCGAGCTCCTACGAGCAGTACTTC
CDR3aa: CASSRPSSYEQYF

abundance: NA
d_gene: NA
v_gene: TRBV12-3/TRBV12-4
j_gene: TRBJ2-7
CDR3nt: TGTGCCAGCAGTTTTGCCTACGAGCAGTACTTC
CDR3aa: CASSFAYEQYF

abundance: NA
d_gene: TRBD1
v_gene: TRBV30
j_gene: TRBJ1-2
CDR3nt: TGTGCCTGGAGTTCGGGACAGCATGGCTACACCTTC
CDR3aa: CAWSSGQHGYTF

abundance: NA
d_gene: NA
v_gene: TRBV30
j_gene: TRBJ1-2
CDR3nt: TGTGCCTGGAACAGGGCCGATGGCTACACCTTC
CDR3aa: CAWNRADGYTF